Presented here are 4 T cell receptor beta chains from one specimen sequenced in a study of cytomegalovirus exposure and HLA in healthy donors. Only in-frame clones appear in the TCRdb table, and some are missing; sequencing was by immunoSEQ multiplex PCR. The repertoire consists of about 160,000 clones, with 86% occurring once and the leading ten covering roughly 5.7%. Sequenced material: PBMCs. These TCRs come from a woman in her 30s in good health and CMV-seronegative.

This clone occurred a few times. The V gene is TRBV21-1, the J gene TRBJ2-5; TRBD1 is taken as the D call from the table, unchecked against the DNA. TRBV21-1 is assigned pseudogene status. This CDR3 region has 14 residues. The CDR3: CASSTHRGLETQYF. CDR3 nucleotides: TGTGCCAGCAGCACCCACAGGGGGCTAGAGACCCAGTACTTC.

The chain uses TRBV4-2 and TRBJ2-2; 9 nucleotides align to TRBD1. The germline V gene has CDR1 LGHNA and CDR2 YNFKEQ. Unmatched junction bases numbered 2, after V lost 1 base and J lost 5 bases. The CDR3 spans 15 residues. The CDR3 DNA reads TGTGCCAGCAGCCAAGCGACAGGGGGAACCGGGGAGCTGTTTTTT. This encodes CASSQATGGTGELFF.

The CDR3, as DNA: TGTGCCACCAGCTCAACCCAGTTAGATACGCAGTATTTT. It translates to CATSSTQLDTQYF. The chain carries TRBV15 and TRBJ2-3; D gene uncertain. Trimming pared 5 bases from V and 5 bases from J, leaving 11 bases between. Germline V lookup: CDR1 LNHNV, CDR2 YYDKDF (reference sequence). This CDR3 has 13 amino acids.

The rearrangement uses TRBV5-6 and TRBJ1-1, with TRBD1 as a possible D gene (5 bases). This CDR3 has 13 amino acids. V lost 2 bases to trimming and J lost 5 bases, with 10 bases between them. CDR1 and CDR2 from the germline V gene are SGHDT and YYEEEE. The CDR3 nucleotides read TGTGCCAGCAGCTTCAGGGCGGGTACTGAAGCTTTCTTT. Its protein is CASSFRAGTEAFF.